This T cell receptor beta chain was identified in a study of blood T cells in healthy people across ages. Study findings and constraints: With naive T cell percentage, TCR beta diversity showed a strong correlation. Per million T cells, TCR beta diversity dropped about linearly as age rose.

Primers used in a second PCR of roughly 7 to 12 cycles were a sample-barcoded 5' primer and a J-beta primer mix. TCRdb analysed the 5' RACE reads with MiXCR anew, one entry per CDR3 protein. This sample has 1 million to 1.2 million distinct CDR3 sequences, with under 40% found just once. Trimming removed 6 bases at V and 7 bases at J, with 16 bases between. This CDR3 spans 15 amino acids. Germline CDR1 reads MNHEY; CDR2 reads SMNVEV (reference sequence). As concerns this clonotype: Its antigen is not known.

At least 5 micrograms of total RNA were extracted per sample. The TCR sequence derives from a man aged 18 to 35 in good health. The J gene is TRBJ1-6, the V gene TRBV27; no definite D call. The sequencing input was blood. CDR3 amino acids: CASREPDARNSPLHF. In DNA form, the CDR3 reads TGTGCCAGCAGGGAACCGGACGCACGCAATTCACCCCTCCACTTT.